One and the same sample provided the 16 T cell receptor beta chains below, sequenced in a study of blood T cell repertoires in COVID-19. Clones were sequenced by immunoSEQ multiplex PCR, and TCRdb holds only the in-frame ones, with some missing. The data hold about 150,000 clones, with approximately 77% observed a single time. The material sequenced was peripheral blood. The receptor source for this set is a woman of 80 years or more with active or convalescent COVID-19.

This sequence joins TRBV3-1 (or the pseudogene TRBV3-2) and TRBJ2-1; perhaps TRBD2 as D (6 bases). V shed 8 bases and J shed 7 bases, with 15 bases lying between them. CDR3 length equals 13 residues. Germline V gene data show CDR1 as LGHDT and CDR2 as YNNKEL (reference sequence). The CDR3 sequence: CASSYLAQNEQFF. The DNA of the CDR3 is TGTGCCAGCTCCTATCTAGCGCAGAATGAGCAGTTCTTC.

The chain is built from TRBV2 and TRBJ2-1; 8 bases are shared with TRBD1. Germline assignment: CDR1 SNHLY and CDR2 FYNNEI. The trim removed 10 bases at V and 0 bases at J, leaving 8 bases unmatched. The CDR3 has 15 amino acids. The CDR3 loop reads CATGQGQSSYNEQFF. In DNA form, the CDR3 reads TGTGCCACCGGACAGGGCCAGAGCTCCTACAATGAGCAGTTCTTC.

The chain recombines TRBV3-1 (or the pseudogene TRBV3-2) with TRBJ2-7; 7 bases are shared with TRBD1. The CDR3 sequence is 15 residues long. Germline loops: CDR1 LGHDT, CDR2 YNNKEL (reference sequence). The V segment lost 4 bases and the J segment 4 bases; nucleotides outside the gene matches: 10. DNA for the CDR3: TGTGCCAGCAGCCTCAGGGGGATCAACAGATACGAGCAGTACTTC. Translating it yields CASSLRGINRYEQYF.

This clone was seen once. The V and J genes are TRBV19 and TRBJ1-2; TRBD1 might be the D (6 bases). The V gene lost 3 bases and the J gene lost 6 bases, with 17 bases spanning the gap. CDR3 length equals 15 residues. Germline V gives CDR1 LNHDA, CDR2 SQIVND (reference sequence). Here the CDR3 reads CASSMGVTGKDGYTF. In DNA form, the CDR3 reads TGTGCCAGTAGTATGGGAGTAACAGGGAAGGATGGCTACACCTTC.

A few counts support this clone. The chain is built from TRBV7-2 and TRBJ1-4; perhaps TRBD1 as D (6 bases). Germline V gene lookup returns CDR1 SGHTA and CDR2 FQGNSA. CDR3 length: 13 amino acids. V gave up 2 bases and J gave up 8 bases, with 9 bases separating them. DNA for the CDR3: TGTGCCAGCAGCTTAAACAGGGCAGAAAAACTGTTTTTT. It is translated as CASSLNRAEKLFF.

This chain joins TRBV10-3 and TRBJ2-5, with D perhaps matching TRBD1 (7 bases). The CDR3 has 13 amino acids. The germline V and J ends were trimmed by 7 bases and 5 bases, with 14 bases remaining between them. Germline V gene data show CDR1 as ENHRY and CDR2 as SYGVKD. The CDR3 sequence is CAIKAGGGETQYF. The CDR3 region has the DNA TGTGCCATCAAGGCAGGGGGAGGTGAGACCCAGTACTTC.

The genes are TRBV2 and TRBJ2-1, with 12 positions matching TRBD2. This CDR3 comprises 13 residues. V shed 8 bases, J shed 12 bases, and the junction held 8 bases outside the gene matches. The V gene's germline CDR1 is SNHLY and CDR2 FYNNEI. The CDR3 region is CASGTSGFLGQFF. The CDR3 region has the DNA TGTGCCAGCGGGACTAGCGGGTTTTTAGGGCAGTTCTTC. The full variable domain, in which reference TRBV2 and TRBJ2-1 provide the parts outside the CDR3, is EPEVTQTPSHQVTQMGQEVILRCVPISNHLYFYWYRQILGQKVEFLVSFYNNEISEKSEIFDDQFSVERPDGSNFTLKIRSTKLEDSAMYFCASGTSGFLGQFFGPGTRLTVL.

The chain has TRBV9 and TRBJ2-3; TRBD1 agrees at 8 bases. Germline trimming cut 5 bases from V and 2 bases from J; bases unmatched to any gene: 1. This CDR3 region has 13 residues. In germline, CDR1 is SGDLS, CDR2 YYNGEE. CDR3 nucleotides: TGTGCCAGCAGGGACAGGGTCACAGATACGCAGTATTTT. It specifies CASRDRVTDTQYF.

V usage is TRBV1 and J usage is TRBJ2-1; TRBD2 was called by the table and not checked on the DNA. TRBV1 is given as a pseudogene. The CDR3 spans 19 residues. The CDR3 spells CTSSHPGLAGSCSYNEQFF. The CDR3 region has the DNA TGCACCAGCAGCCACCCGGGACTAGCGGGATCATGCTCCTACAATGAGCAGTTCTTC.

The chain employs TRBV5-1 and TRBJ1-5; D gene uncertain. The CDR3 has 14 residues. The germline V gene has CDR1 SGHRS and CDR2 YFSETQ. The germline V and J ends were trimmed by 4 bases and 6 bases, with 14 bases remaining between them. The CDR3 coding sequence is TGCGCCAGCAGCCCTGGCGAGGGTATTCAGCCCCAGCATTTT. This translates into CASSPGEGIQPQHF.

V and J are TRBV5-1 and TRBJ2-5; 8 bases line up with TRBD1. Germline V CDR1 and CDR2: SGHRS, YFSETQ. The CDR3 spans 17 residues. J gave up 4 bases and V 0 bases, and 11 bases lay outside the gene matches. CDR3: CASSLGGQGPLGETQYF. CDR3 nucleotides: TGCGCCAGCAGCTTGGGTGGACAGGGCCCATTAGGAGAGACCCAGTACTTC. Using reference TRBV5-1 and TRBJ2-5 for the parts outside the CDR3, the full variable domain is KAGVTQTPRYLIKTRGQQVTLSCSPISGHRSVSWYQQTPGQGLQFLFEYFSETQRNKGNFPGRFSGRQFSNSRSEMNVSTLELGDSALYLCASSLGGQGPLGETQYFGPGTRLLVL.

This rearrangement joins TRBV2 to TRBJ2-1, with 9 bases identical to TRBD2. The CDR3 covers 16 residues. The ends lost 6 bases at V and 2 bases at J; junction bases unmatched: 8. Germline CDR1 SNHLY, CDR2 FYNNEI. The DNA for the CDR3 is TGTGCCAGCAGCGACCCAGCGGGAGGTACCTACAATGAGCAGTTCTTC. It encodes CASSDPAGGTYNEQFF. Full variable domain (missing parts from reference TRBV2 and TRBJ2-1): EPEVTQTPSHQVTQMGQEVILRCVPISNHLYFYWYRQILGQKVEFLVSFYNNEISEKSEIFDDQFSVERPDGSNFTLKIRSTKLEDSAMYFCASSDPAGGTYNEQFFGPGTRLTVL.

CDR3 DNA: TGTGCCACCCGGACAGAAAATCAGCCCCAGCATTTT. Translated, it gives CATRTENQPQHF. This chain uses TRBV12-3 or TRBV12-4 with TRBJ1-5; possible D gene TRBD1, 6 bases. V was pared by 10 bases and J by 4 bases, with 11 bases between. The CDR3 totals 12 residues.

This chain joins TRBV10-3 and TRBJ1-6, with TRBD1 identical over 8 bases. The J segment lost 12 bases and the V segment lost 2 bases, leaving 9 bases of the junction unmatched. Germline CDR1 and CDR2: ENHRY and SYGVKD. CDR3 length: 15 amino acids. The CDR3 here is CAISEGDRSWEPLHF. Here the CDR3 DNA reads TGTGCCATCAGTGAGGGGGACAGGTCTTGGGAACCCCTCCACTTT.

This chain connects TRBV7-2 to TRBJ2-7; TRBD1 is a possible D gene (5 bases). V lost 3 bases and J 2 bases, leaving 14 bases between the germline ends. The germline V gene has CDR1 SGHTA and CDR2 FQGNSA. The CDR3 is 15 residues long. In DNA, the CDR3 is TGTGCCAGCAGCTTCTCTGGCCCAGGGACCTACGAGCAGTACTTC. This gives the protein CASSFSGPGTYEQYF. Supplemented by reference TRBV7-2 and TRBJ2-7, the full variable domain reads GAGVSQSPSNKVTEKGKDVELRCDPISGHTALYWYRQSLGQGLEFLIYFQGNSAPDKSGLPSDRFSAERTGGSVSTLTIQRTQQEDSAVYLCASSFSGPGTYEQYFGPGTRLTVT.

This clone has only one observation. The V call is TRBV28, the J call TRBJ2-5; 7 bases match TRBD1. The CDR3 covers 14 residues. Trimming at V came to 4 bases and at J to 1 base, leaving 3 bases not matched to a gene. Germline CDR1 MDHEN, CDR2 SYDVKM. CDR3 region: CASSSGDSQETQYF. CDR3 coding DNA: TGTGCCAGCAGTTCAGGGGACAGCCAAGAGACCCAGTACTTC. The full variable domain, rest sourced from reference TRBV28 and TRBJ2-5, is DVKVTQSSRYLVKRTGEKVFLECVQDMDHENMFWYRQDPGLGLRLIYFSYDVKMKEKGDIPEGYSVSREKKERFSLILESASTNQTSMYLCASSSGDSQETQYFGPGTRLLVL.